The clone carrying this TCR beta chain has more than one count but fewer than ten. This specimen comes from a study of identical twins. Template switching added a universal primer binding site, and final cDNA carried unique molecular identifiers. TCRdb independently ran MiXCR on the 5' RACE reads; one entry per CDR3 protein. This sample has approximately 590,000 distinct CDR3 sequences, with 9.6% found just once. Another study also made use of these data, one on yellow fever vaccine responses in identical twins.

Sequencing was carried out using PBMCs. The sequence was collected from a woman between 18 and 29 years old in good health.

The CDR3 protein is CASSWGPGETQYF. The CDR3 nucleotides read TGTGCCAGCAGCTGGGGTCCGGGAGAGACCCAGTACTTC. The V and J genes are TRBV11-2 and TRBJ2-5; D not resolved. This CDR3 has 13 residues. Germline V gives CDR1 SGHAT, CDR2 FQNNGV. V gave up 4 bases and J gave up 4 bases, with 10 bases separating them.